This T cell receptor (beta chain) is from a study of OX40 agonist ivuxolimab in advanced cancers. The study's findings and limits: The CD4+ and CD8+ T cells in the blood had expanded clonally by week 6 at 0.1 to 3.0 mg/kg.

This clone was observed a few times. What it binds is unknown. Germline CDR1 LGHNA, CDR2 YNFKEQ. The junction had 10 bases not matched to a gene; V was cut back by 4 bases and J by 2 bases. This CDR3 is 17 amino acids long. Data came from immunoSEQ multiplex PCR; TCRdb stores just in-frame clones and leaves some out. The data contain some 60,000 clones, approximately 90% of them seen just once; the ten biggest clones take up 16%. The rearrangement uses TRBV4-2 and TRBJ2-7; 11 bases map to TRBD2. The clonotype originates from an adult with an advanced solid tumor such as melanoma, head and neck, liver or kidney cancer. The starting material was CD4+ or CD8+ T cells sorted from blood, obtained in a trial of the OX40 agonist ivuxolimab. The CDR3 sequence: CASSPAAGLAGAYEQYF. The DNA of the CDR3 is TGTGCCAGCAGCCCAGCGGCCGGACTAGCGGGCGCCTACGAGCAGTACTTC.